A single sample is the source of the 23 T cell receptor beta chains below, sequenced in a study of identical twins. TCRdb redid the calling of the 5' RACE reads with MiXCR, one entry per CDR3 protein. The sample lists fewer than 250,000 distinct CDR3 sequences, roughly 9.4% seen once, with just over 5% in the top ten. The source material was memory (CD45RO+) T cells sorted from blood. The receptors were sampled from a woman between 18 and 29 years old in good health.

This clonotype was seen a handful of times. The genes are TRBV24-1 and TRBJ2-4, with D uncertain. The CDR3 is made up of 16 amino acids. Trimming left V 12 bases short and J 0 bases short, with 20 bases between. The germline CDR1 and CDR2 sequences are KGHDR and SFDVKD. The CDR3 nucleotides read TGTGCCCACCAGACTCAGCCGGTCCTAGCCAAAAACATTCAGTACTTC. Protein sequence: CAHQTQPVLAKNIQYF.

This clonotype was found many times. The chain recombines TRBV4-2 with TRBJ2-3; D is tentatively TRBD1 or TRBD2 (5 bases each). Germline CDR1 LGHNA, CDR2 YNFKEQ. CDR3 size: 13 residues. Trimming shortened V by 0 bases and J by 5 bases, and 6 bases separated the two germline ends. CDR3 nucleotide sequence: TGTGCCAGCAGCCAAGATGGGGGAGATACGCAGTATTTT. This translates into CASSQDGGDTQYF.

The V and J genes are TRBV7-2 and TRBJ1-3; tentative D call: TRBD1 (5 bases). The CDR3 has 15 amino acids. Per the germline V gene, CDR1 is SGHTA and CDR2 is FQGNSA. The germline V and J ends were trimmed by 6 bases and 2 bases, with 14 bases remaining between them. CDR3 DNA sequence: TGTGCCAGCAGTAGTAGGGGAGGAGCTGGAAACACCATATATTTT. Encoded protein: CASSSRGGAGNTIYF.

This chain connects TRBV24-1 to TRBJ2-3; 7 nucleotides agree with TRBD2. This CDR3 comprises 16 residues. Germline CDR1 is KGHDR and CDR2 is SFDVKD. J was trimmed by 2 bases and V by 7 bases; bases with no gene match: 11. DNA for the CDR3: TGTGCCACCAGCCAGGGCGGCGGGGGTCACACAGATACGCAGTATTTT. Protein product: CATSQGGGGHTDTQYF.

This clonotype has ten or more counts. The rearrangement uses TRBV20-1 and TRBJ2-5; D is uncertain. CDR1 and CDR2 from the germline V gene are DFQATT and SNEGSKA (reference sequence). The V end was cut by 0 bases, the J end by 3 bases, with 5 bases between. The CDR3 is 12 amino acids. CDR3 DNA sequence: TGCAGTGCTAGAGACGGTGAAGAGACCCAGTACTTC. This sequence encodes CSARDGEETQYF.

This clonotype was picked up a small number of times. The genes are TRBV20-1 and TRBJ2-5, with a tentative D call TRBD2 (5 bases). Germline values: CDR1 DFQATT, CDR2 SNEGSKA (reference sequence). Trimming cost V 5 bases and J 3 bases, with 10 bases left between them. There are 12 residues in the CDR3. CDR3 sequence reads: CSAPTREETQYF. CDR3 DNA sequence: TGCAGTGCTCCTACTAGGGAAGAGACCCAGTACTTC.

Ten or more counts support this clonotype. This sequence joins TRBV6-2 or TRBV6-3 and TRBJ2-1; 7 bases are a match to TRBD1. Germline values: CDR1 MNHEY, CDR2 SVGEGT. CDR3 length equals 11 residues. V lost 6 bases and J lost 7; bases outside the gene matches: 0. CDR3 loop: CASRDRNEQFF. The CDR3, as DNA: TGTGCCAGCAGGGACAGGAATGAGCAGTTCTTC.

This chain uses TRBV13 with TRBJ2-7, with no clear D. The CDR3 contains 14 residues. V lost 3 bases to trimming and J lost 3 bases, with 12 bases between them. CDR1 is PRHDT, CDR2 FYEKMQ, per germline (reference sequence). The CDR3 here is CASSFGRTGYEQYF. The CDR3 bases are TGTGCCAGCAGCTTTGGTCGAACGGGCTACGAGCAGTACTTC.

This clonotype was counted between two and nine times. The DNA for the CDR3 is TGTGCCAGCAGGGTCGGGACCTACGAGCAGTACTTC. It is translated as CASRVGTYEQYF. The chain carries TRBV6-1 and TRBJ2-7; D may be TRBD2 (5 bases). The germline CDR1 and CDR2 sequences are MNHNS and SASEGT. V was pared by 6 bases and J by 2 bases, with 8 bases between. CDR3 length: 12 amino acids.

This clonotype came up a few times. The CDR3: CAGRTGQDTQYF. The CDR3 region has the DNA TGTGCCGGGAGGACAGGTCAAGATACGCAGTATTTT. The rearrangement uses TRBV28 and TRBJ2-3; tentatively, D is TRBD1 (7 bases). CDR3 size: 12 residues. Trimming removed 11 bases from V and 5 bases from J, with 14 bases in between. Germline V CDR1 and CDR2: MDHEN, SYDVKM. The entire variable domain, with the rest obtained from reference TRBV28 and TRBJ2-3, is as follows: DVKVTQSSRYLVKRTGEKVFLECVQDMDHENMFWYRQDPGLGLRLIYFSYDVKMKEKGDIPEGYSVSREKKERFSLILESASTNQTSMYLCAGRTGQDTQYFGPGTRLTVL.

This sequence joins TRBV28 and TRBJ2-1; D may correspond to TRBD1 or TRBD2 (6 bases each). V dropped 6 bases and J dropped 0 bases, with 15 bases sitting between them. Per germline, CDR1 MDHEN and CDR2 SYDVKM. The CDR3 loop spans 16 amino acids. The CDR3 spells CASSLEGGASYNEQFF. The CDR3 bases are TGTGCCAGCAGCTTAGAGGGGGGTGCCTCCTACAATGAGCAGTTCTTC.

The chain is built from TRBV12-5 and TRBJ2-1; 12 nucleotides align to TRBD2. V shed 5 bases, J shed 4 bases, and the junction held 9 bases outside the gene matches. The CDR3 consists of 17 residues. CDR1 is LGHNT, CDR2 FRNRAP, per germline. CDR3: CASGPPTSGSWYNEQFF. CDR3 in DNA: TGTGCTAGTGGTCCCCCGACTAGCGGGAGTTGGTACAATGAGCAGTTCTTC.

V gene TRBV3-1 combines with J gene TRBJ1-2; D remains ambiguous. Germline CDR1 and CDR2: LGHDT and YNNKEL (reference sequence). This CDR3 has 11 residues. Between the trimmed V and J ends, which lost 1 base and 5 bases, there was a span of 2 bases. CDR3 sequence (DNA): TGTGCCAGCAGCCAAGGTTATGGCTACACCTTC. Translating gives CASSQGYGYTF.

The gene calls are TRBV20-1 and TRBJ1-1, with D possibly being TRBD1 (5 bases). Germline-derived CDR1 and CDR2 are DFQATT and SNEGSKA (reference sequence). Trimming shortened V by 2 bases and J by 7 bases, and 14 bases separated the two germline ends. The CDR3 consists of 13 residues. In nucleotides, the CDR3 is TGCAGTGCTAGACACCGGGACCGGGATGAAGCTTTCTTT. Residues: CSARHRDRDEAFF.

This clonotype has just a few counts. The rearrangement uses TRBV6-6 and TRBJ1-1; D not certain. Germline V gives CDR1 MNHNY, CDR2 SVGAGI (reference sequence). Deletions cut 2 bases from V and 1 base from J, with 5 bases between. This CDR3 spans 13 amino acids. The CDR3, as DNA: TGTGCCAGCAGTTACAGCCAGAACACTGAAGCTTTCTTT. It is translated as CASSYSQNTEAFF.

This clonotype was found many times. The J gene is TRBJ2-7, the V gene TRBV18; D is perhaps TRBD1 (6 bases). Trimming shortened V by 6 bases and J by 6 bases, and 12 bases separated the two germline ends. Per the germline V gene, CDR1 is KGHSH and CDR2 is LQKENI. The CDR3 is 12 residues long. Here the CDR3 reads CASSQQGTEQYF. DNA for the CDR3: TGTGCCAGCTCCCAACAGGGCACCGAGCAGTACTTC. The full variable domain, in which reference TRBV18 and TRBJ2-7 provide the parts outside the CDR3, is NAGVMQNPRHLVRRRGQEARLRCSPMKGHSHVYWYRQLPEEGLKFMVYLQKENIIDESGMPKERFSAEFPKEGPSILRIQQVVRGDSAAYFCASSQQGTEQYFGPGTRLTVT.

This clonotype was seen once. This sequence joins TRBV7-3 and TRBJ2-7; 7 bases map to TRBD1. Per germline, CDR1 SGHTA and CDR2 FQGTGA. CDR3 size: 14 residues. V was pared by 4 bases and J by 0 bases, with 3 bases of the junction left unmatched. CDR3 sequence reads: CASSWTGNSYEQYF. The CDR3 DNA sequence: TGTGCCAGCAGCTGGACAGGTAACTCCTACGAGCAGTACTTC. The complete variable domain, with remaining parts taken from reference TRBV7-3 and TRBJ2-7, reads GAGVSQTPSNKVTEKGKYVELRCDPISGHTALYWYRQSLGQGPEFLIYFQGTGAADDSGLPNDRFFAVRPEGSVSTLKIQRTERGDSAVYLCASSWTGNSYEQYFGPGTRLTVT.

The table lists this clonotype with many counts. The chain carries TRBV4-3 and TRBJ2-1; no clear D. This CDR3 has 14 residues. V lost 5 bases and J lost 5, with 13 bases in between. Germline CDR1 and CDR2: LGHNA and YSLEER. CDR3 region: CASSMRTQNNEQFF. Written as DNA, the CDR3 is TGCGCCAGCAGCATGCGAACCCAGAACAATGAGCAGTTCTTC.

The J gene is TRBJ2-2, the V gene TRBV12-3 or TRBV12-4; 12 bases are a match to TRBD2. V dropped 5 bases and J dropped 6; count of bases not matched to a gene: 4. The CDR3 extends over 15 amino acids. The CDR3 DNA is TGTGCCAGCAGTCAGACTAGCGGGAGCCCCGGGGAGCTGTTTTTT. Residues: CASSQTSGSPGELFF.

This clonotype was seen at least ten times. The chain couples TRBV6-1 to TRBJ1-2; D is undetermined. Trimming took off 1 base at V and 2 bases at J, with 8 bases between the two ends. CDR1 MNHNS and CDR2 SASEGT come from the germline V gene. CDR3 length: 14 amino acids. CDR3 in DNA: TGTGCCAGCAGTGAAGTCGGAAGAAACTATGGCTACACCTTC. Protein: CASSEVGRNYGYTF.

The chain joins TRBV14 to TRBJ1-2; the D is unclear. V shed 2 bases and J shed 4 bases, with 8 bases lying between them. The germline CDR1 and CDR2 sequences are SGHDN and FVKESK. The CDR3 totals 13 residues. The CDR3 reads CASSQLLGYGYTF. For the CDR3, the DNA is TGTGCCAGCAGCCAACTCTTAGGCTATGGCTACACCTTC.

This clonotype showed up just a few times. The V call is TRBV9, the J call TRBJ2-5; D is unclear. Trimming left V 0 bases short and J 5 bases short, with 14 bases between. This CDR3 spans 15 amino acids. Germline-derived CDR1 and CDR2 are SGDLS and YYNGEE. The CDR3: CASSVGGAGYETQYF. CDR3 DNA sequence: TGTGCCAGCAGCGTAGGAGGAGCTGGGTACGAGACCCAGTACTTC.

This clonotype was seen more than once but under ten times. This sequence joins TRBV5-1 and TRBJ2-7, with D perhaps matching TRBD2 (6 bases). The V gene lost 0 bases and the J gene lost 2 bases, with 15 bases spanning the gap. Germline V gives CDR1 SGHRS, CDR2 YFSETQ. The CDR3 runs to 16 residues. As DNA, the CDR3 is TGCGCCAGCAGCTTGGGGGGGGAGTTCTCCCCCTACGAGCAGTACTTC. Protein product: CASSLGGEFSPYEQYF.